This T cell receptor (beta chain) is drawn from a study of response to subunit inactivated influenza vaccine (dated by TCRdb to 2016 to 2018). Study-wide context: To follow how T cells responded to a trivalent subunit inactivated influenza vaccine, the researchers relied on deep quantitative profiling of the T cell receptor repertoire.

With regard to this clonotype: Its antigen target is currently unknown. No quality values exist for individual bases; no much larger clone is one base distant.

Broader findings and caveats from the paper: It was suggested by the authors that each seasonal influenza vaccination may recruit only a limited number of new T cells.

The germline ends are 14 bases apart after V is trimmed by 1 base and J by 4 bases. Taken from cysteine to phenylalanine, the CDR3 has 16 residues. The kept DNA is CDR3 alone, 48 bases in frame from the first base. CDR1 SGDLS and CDR2 YYNGEE were looked up in the germline V gene. The protocol used for the library was RT-PCR. Sequencing used an Illumina HiSeq 2500. TCRdb ran its own pipeline on the public reads, namely fastp trimming at Q25 and MiXCR clone calling, and kept in-frame beta chains. For every CDR3 protein sequence, its rows merge into one entry that carries the most common genes and DNA. For this sample the table gives 800,000 to 1,000,000 distinct CDR3 sequences, of which 20% to 25% were detected only once. The ten largest account for roughly 10% of the sample.

The chain links TRBV9 with TRBJ2-2, with TRBD1 perhaps the D gene, on 6 matching bases. This specimen was PBMCs from blood, taken around 5 days after vaccination. The clonotype originates from a man aged 50 or older who received an inactivated influenza vaccine. Donor details come from another sample of the same person, matched by shared clones. The nucleotide sequence is given as TGTGCCAGCAGCGTAATTCCAGGGGCCCCCACCGGGGAGCTGTTTTTT. This encodes CASSVIPGAPTGELFF.